One and the same sample provided the 3 T cell receptor beta chains below, sequenced in a study of identical twins. MiXCR, applied by TCRdb to the 5' RACE reads, yields one record per CDR3 protein. This sample has approximately 600,000 distinct CDR3 sequences, with approximately 10% found just once. The sample also formed part of further work on yellow fever vaccine responses in identical twins.

Sample: PBMCs. These receptors originate from a woman younger than 30 in good health.

This chain uses TRBV5-1 with TRBJ2-7; TRBD2 is a possible D gene (5 bases). Trimming removed 3 bases from V and 0 bases from J, with 10 bases in between. The CDR3 loop spans 14 amino acids. Germline-derived CDR1 and CDR2 are SGHRS and YFSETQ. For the CDR3, the DNA is TGCGCCAGCAGCTCGGACGGGGTCTCCTACGAGCAGTACTTC. Translating it yields CASSSDGVSYEQYF.

This rearrangement joins TRBV30 to TRBJ2-7; 9 positions match TRBD2. The V and J ends lost 4 bases and 4 bases, in that order; junction bases with no gene match: 5. In germline, CDR1 is GTSNPN, CDR2 SVGIG (reference sequence). This CDR3 contains 13 residues. This CDR3 reads CAWTGSGSYEQYF. The CDR3 coding sequence is TGTGCCTGGACTGGTAGCGGGAGTTACGAGCAGTACTTC.

This clonotype has just a few counts. The chain is built from TRBV7-8 and TRBJ2-7, with 9 bases matching TRBD1. The CDR3 is 15 amino acids. Germline V gives CDR1 SGHVS, CDR2 FQNEAQ. Trimming took 5 bases from V and 0 from J; bases not matched to a gene: 5. CDR3 nucleotides: TGTGCCAGCAGCCCCGGGACAGGGACCTCCTACGAGCAGTACTTC. As protein: CASSPGTGTSYEQYF.